This T cell receptor (beta chain) was recovered during a study of blood T cell repertoires in COVID-19. Repertoires were generated with immunoSEQ multiplex PCR, while TCRdb's copy carries only in-frame clones and drops some. The sample shows 130,000 or so clones, 80% to 85% of them seen only once. This clonotype originated in a man aged 30 to 45 who had recovered from COVID-19. Sequencing was performed on PBMCs or T cells enriched from blood (not recorded which).

Here the CDR3 DNA reads TGTGCCAGTAGTATGCAACAGGGGAATCAGCCCCAGCATTTT. Its translation is CASSMQQGNQPQHF. This chain joins TRBV19 and TRBJ1-5, with 7 bases that match TRBD1. V trimming: 3 bases; J trimming: 4 bases; junction bases outside the gene matches: 3. The germline gives CDR1 LNHDA, CDR2 SQIVND (reference sequence). This CDR3 spans 14 amino acids.